The next 7 T cell receptor beta chains were all read from a single sample in a study of blood T cell repertoires in COVID-19. Measured with immunoSEQ multiplex PCR; TCRdb has only the in-frame clones, and not every one. The sample holds 220,000 or so clones; approximately 90% are singletons and the top ten take roughly 10%. Sequenced material: peripheral blood. Receptors were obtained from a woman aged 45-59 years with COVID-19, enrolled during active disease.

The gene calls are TRBV4-1 and TRBJ1-1; D gene ambiguous. The CDR3 length is 14 residues. The V end lost 4 bases, the J end lost 8 bases, and 17 bases lay between the germline ends. CDR1 is MGHRA, CDR2 YSYEKL, per germline. CDR3 in DNA: TGCGCCAGCAGCCTTCCCCTGGTCCAGAAGGAAGCTTTCTTT. Translating it yields CASSLPLVQKEAFF.

Regarding this clone: Additional DNA sequences in this sample encode the identical CDR3. The chain employs TRBV28 and TRBJ1-2; 7 bases agree with TRBD1. Germline values: CDR1 MDHEN, CDR2 SYDVKM. V was clipped by 3 bases and J by 5 bases; unmatched bases: 3. This CDR3 contains 13 residues. DNA of the CDR3: TGTGCCAGCAGTTTCGGGACAGAATATGGCTACACCTTC. It is translated as CASSFGTEYGYTF.

This chain uses TRBV14 with TRBJ2-1; weak D call: TRBD2 (5 bases). V was pared by 5 bases and J by 8 bases, with 10 bases between. The CDR3 loop spans 12 amino acids. CDR1 SGHDN and CDR2 FVKESK come from the germline V gene. This CDR3 reads CASSNTRDEQFF. DNA of the CDR3: TGTGCCAGCAGCAATACGAGGGATGAGCAGTTCTTC.

The J gene is TRBJ2-1, the V gene TRBV5-1; tentative D call: TRBD2 (7 bases). This CDR3 is 14 amino acids long. V was shortened by 2 bases and J by 7 bases, with 13 bases between the two germline ends. Germline values: CDR1 SGHRS, CDR2 YFSETQ. CDR3: CASSFLGGGNEQFF. In DNA, the CDR3 is TGCGCCAGCAGCTTTTTAGGGGGAGGGAATGAGCAGTTCTTC.

The chain links TRBV24-1 to TRBJ2-2; the match to TRBD2 covers 11 bases. CDR3 length: 16 amino acids. Trimming cost V 4 bases and J 7 bases; bases outside gene matches: 7. The germline V gene encodes CDR1 KGHDR and CDR2 SFDVKD. The DNA of the CDR3 is TGTGCCACCAGTGAAGGTAGCGGGGGGGCCCGCGGGGAGCTGTTTTTT. Translated, it gives CATSEGSGGARGELFF.

The J gene is TRBJ2-2, the V gene TRBV2, with 8 bases matching TRBD2. Germline CDR1 SNHLY, CDR2 FYNNEI. This CDR3 spans 13 amino acids. The junction had 6 bases not matched to a gene; V was cut back by 8 bases and J by 7 bases. CDR3 bases: TGTGCCAGCGCCGGGGGGGTTAACGGGGAGCTGTTTTTT. It translates to CASAGGVNGELFF.

This clone was seen a few times. CDR3 sequence: CASSEYETVTGELFF. For the CDR3, the DNA is TGTGCCAGCAGTGAATACGAGACAGTGACCGGGGAGCTGTTTTTT. The V gene is TRBV25-1, the J gene TRBJ2-2; TRBD1 is a possible D gene (5 bases). This CDR3 comprises 15 residues. The V gene's germline CDR1 is MGHDK and CDR2 SYGVNS. The V end was cut by 0 bases, the J end by 5 bases, with 10 bases between.